The entry that follows covers one T cell receptor (beta chain) sequence. Generated by immunoSEQ multiplex PCR, the TCRdb table keeps only in-frame clones and is missing some. Among 55,000 to 70,000 clones listed, 89% were seen once. The CDR3 runs to 15 residues. Deletions cut 5 bases from V and 6 bases from J, with 18 bases between. CDR1 is SEHNR, CDR2 FQNEAQ, per germline (reference sequence). This entry belongs to a study of T cell changes during pregnancy in multiple sclerosis. This clonotype originated in a female donor with multiple sclerosis, enrolled in a pregnancy study. The chain combines TRBV7-9 with TRBJ2-3; D call uncertain. The specimen was peripheral blood, collected in the first trimester of pregnancy. The DNA for the CDR3 is TGTGCCAGCAGCAATATTTGGCCCAGCGACGATACGCAGTATTTT. The encoded protein is CASSNIWPSDDTQYF.